This T cell receptor beta chain was captured in a study of blood T cell repertoires in COVID-19. V lost 3 bases and J lost 3; bases outside the gene matches: 3. The CDR3 sequence is 16 residues long. Per the germline V gene, CDR1 is KGHDR and CDR2 is SFDVKD. The table came from immunoSEQ multiplex PCR; TCRdb's copy has only in-frame clones and leaves some out. The table has under 250,000 clones, around 85% seen once. Sequences were obtained from peripheral blood. The genes are TRBV24-1 and TRBJ2-3; 12 nucleotides agree with TRBD1. The sequence derives from a man aged 45-60 years with COVID-19, enrolled during active disease. DNA of the CDR3: TGTGCCACCAGTGATCCGGGACAGGGGGCAACAGATACGCAGTATTTT. This encodes CATSDPGQGATDTQYF.